This entry lists 8 T cell receptor beta chains sequenced from one sample in a study of blood T cell repertoires in COVID-19. The data were produced by immunoSEQ multiplex PCR, yet TCRdb's version contains in-frame clones alone and is incomplete. The table includes around 260,000 clones, roughly 83% detected once. The sequencing input was peripheral blood. The source is a man in his 60s who had recovered from COVID-19.

The chain has TRBV7-9 and TRBJ2-1; TRBD1 might be the D (5 bases). With 3 bases removed from V and 8 bases from J, the gap between germline ends came to 11 bases. The germline gives CDR1 SEHNR, CDR2 FQNEAQ (reference sequence). The CDR3 extends over 13 amino acids. CDR3 DNA: TGTGCCAGCAGCTTCCGTCAGGGTTATGAGCAGTTCTTC. The encoded protein is CASSFRQGYEQFF.

The gene calls are TRBV7-3 and TRBJ1-3; D is unresolved. This CDR3 has 10 amino acids. The V gene's germline CDR1 is SGHTA and CDR2 FQGTGA. V shed 10 bases and J shed 5 bases, with 6 bases lying between them. This chain's CDR3 is CAKHRNTIYF. The DNA for the CDR3 is TGTGCCAAACACAGAAACACCATATATTTT.

This clone was seen only once. V is TRBV6-5 and J is TRBJ2-7, with 8 bases aligning to TRBD2. Germline CDR1 is MNHEY and CDR2 is SVGAGI. This CDR3 region has 11 residues. The CDR3 sequence is CVVAGLYEQYF. The CDR3 DNA is TGTGTGGTAGCGGGACTGTACGAGCAGTACTTC.

CDR3 loop: CASSQPFGGHTGELFF. The DNA of the CDR3 is TGTGCCAGCAGCCAACCTTTCGGGGGTCATACCGGGGAGCTGTTTTTT. V gene TRBV7-6 combines with J gene TRBJ2-2; D perhaps matches TRBD2 (6 bases). The CDR3 runs 16 residues. Trimming took 5 bases from V and 5 from J, leaving 18 bases between them. Per the germline V gene, CDR1 is SGHVS and CDR2 is FNYEAQ.

This chain links TRBV11-1 with TRBJ2-3, with D perhaps matching TRBD2 (6 bases). The CDR3 is 13 amino acids. V was cut by 6 bases and J by 6 bases, with 13 bases left in between. Germline CDR1 reads SGHAT; CDR2 reads FQDESV (reference sequence). In DNA form, the CDR3 reads TGTGCCAGCAGGGAGGGGTCAGCCGATACGCAGTATTTT. Translated: CASREGSADTQYF.

The genes are TRBV5-1 and TRBJ1-4; 7 bases are a match to TRBD1. The CDR3 runs 13 residues. Germline-derived CDR1 and CDR2 are SGHRS and YFSETQ. V lost 5 bases and J lost 2; bases outside the gene matches: 0. DNA of the CDR3: TGCGCCAGCAGGGGACAGACTAATGAAAAACTGTTTTTT. It yields the protein CASRGQTNEKLFF.

This sequence joins TRBV7-2 and TRBJ2-2; D not resolved. The ends were cut back, 4 bases at V and 4 bases at J, with 10 bases in the middle. Germline CDR1 reads SGHTA; CDR2 reads FQGNSA. CDR3 size: 14 residues. This CDR3 reads CASSSGLGTGELFF. CDR3 nucleotide sequence: TGTGCCAGCAGCTCAGGATTGGGCACCGGGGAGCTGTTTTTT. Full variable domain (rest looked up from reference TRBV7-2 and TRBJ2-2): GAGVSQSPSNKVTEKGKDVELRCDPISGHTALYWYRQSLGQGLEFLIYFQGNSAPDKSGLPSDRFSAERTGGSVSTLTIQRTQQEDSAVYLCASSSGLGTGELFFGEGSRLTVL.

The chain has TRBV24-1 and TRBJ2-2, with D maybe TRBD1 (5 bases). CDR1 and CDR2 (germline): KGHDR, SFDVKD. The CDR3 sequence is 13 residues long. Trimming removed 7 bases from V and 5 bases from J, with 10 bases in between. The DNA for the CDR3 is TGTGCCACCAGGAGCTCAGGGACCGGGGAGCTGTTTTTT. It translates to CATRSSGTGELFF.